A selection of T cell receptor beta chains follows, all from one sample in a study of blood T cells in healthy people across ages. TCRdb re-called the 5' RACE reads with MiXCR, one entry per CDR3 protein. The sample lists 600,000 to 850,000 distinct CDR3 sequences, approximately 39% occurring once. The specimen sequenced was blood. These receptors were taken from a woman aged 55-70 years in good health. The CDR3 runs from the conserved cysteine through the conserved F or W. A D gene is named only where the DNA matches it firmly. Size is stated for part of the rows, as once, few or many counts, or as a class when the clone is expanded.

-,TRBV12-5,-,TRBJ2-7,CASGLVAGAGEQYF,TGTGCTAGTGGTTTGGTGGCAGGGGCAGGCGAGCAGTACTTC
-,TRBV7-7,TRBD1,TRBJ2-3,CASSLNTGGGDTQYF,TGTGCCAGCAGCCTCAATACAGGGGGCGGAGATACGCAGTATTTT
-,TRBV30,-,TRBJ2-1,CAWSTREEYNEQFF,TGTGCCTGGAGCACCAGGGAGGAGTACAATGAGCAGTTCTTC
-,TRBV12-3/TRBV12-4,TRBD2,TRBJ2-4,CASSTGLAGGQAKNIQYF,TGTGCCAGCAGCACCGGACTAGCGGGAGGGCAGGCCAAAAACATTCAGTACTTC
-,TRBV7-9,-,TRBJ2-7,CASSLQGRGAYEQYF,TGTGCCAGCAGCCTGCAAGGCAGGGGTGCGTACGAGCAGTACTTC
many,TRBV12-3/TRBV12-4,-,TRBJ1-1,CASSSRGGYTEAFF,TGTGCCAGCAGCTCCAGGGGAGGATACACTGAAGCTTTCTTT
-,TRBV30,-,TRBJ2-7,CAWTGLENEQYF,TGTGCCTGGACAGGGTTGGAAAACGAGCAGTACTTC
few,TRBV7-2,-,TRBJ2-7,CASSLLGTNRQYF,TGTGCCAGCAGCTTATTAGGCACCAACCGGCAGTACTTC
-,TRBV20-1,-,TRBJ2-3,CSARDTRLNTDTQYF,TGCAGTGCTAGAGATACTAGATTGAACACAGATACGCAGTATTTT
-,TRBV7-2,TRBD2,TRBJ2-3,CASSLDSLAVDTQYF,TGTGCCAGCAGCTTAGATTCACTAGCGGTAGATACGCAGTATTTT
-,TRBV5-1,-,TRBJ1-1,CASSLNELNTEAFF,TGCGCCAGCAGCTTGAACGAGCTTAACACTGAAGCTTTCTTT
-,TRBV2,-,TRBJ2-4,CASGGDENIQYF,TGTGCCAGTGGCGGAGACGAAAACATTCAGTACTTC
-,TRBV29-1,TRBD1,TRBJ1-1,CSVAGTGGKNTEAFF,TGCAGCGTTGCCGGTACAGGGGGCAAAAACACTGAAGCTTTCTTT
-,TRBV6-5,-,TRBJ2-1,CARKGNPNEQFF,TGTGCCAGAAAAGGCAACCCCAATGAGCAGTTCTTC
once,TRBV29-1,-,TRBJ2-1,CSVDSSRSYNEQFF,TGCAGCGTTGATTCGAGCAGGAGTTACAATGAGCAGTTCTTC
few,TRBV6-5,-,TRBJ1-5,CASSYSKPSHQPQHF,TGTGCCAGCAGTTACTCGAAACCGTCACACCAGCCCCAGCATTTT
-,TRBV4-3,-,TRBJ1-1,CASSQERGTRTEAFF,TGCGCCAGCAGCCAAGAACGGGGGACGAGGACTGAAGCTTTCTTT
-,TRBV4-3,-,TRBJ2-7,CASSHTRVSYEQYF,TGCGCCAGCAGCCATACACGGGTCTCCTACGAGCAGTACTTC
-,TRBV20-1,TRBD2,TRBJ2-2,CSALAGGGTGELFF,TGCAGTGCTTTAGCGGGGGGAGGCACCGGGGAGCTGTTTTTT
few,TRBV20-1,-,TRBJ2-5,CSASQPGSLETQYF,TGCAGTGCTTCTCAGCCGGGATCCCTTGAGACCCAGTACTTC
-,TRBV14,-,TRBJ1-2,CASSQGGGHWGYTF,TGTGCCAGCAGCCAAGGCGGAGGGCACTGGGGCTACACCTTC
-,TRBV6-5,TRBD1,TRBJ2-3,CASGLDRGADTQYF,TGTGCCAGCGGCCTCGACAGGGGCGCAGATACGCAGTATTTT
-,TRBV28,-,TRBJ2-7,CASSDHSEQYF,TGTGCCAGCTCGGACCATAGCGAGCAGTACTTC
-,TRBV7-9,-,TRBJ2-2,CASTPLGGPDTGELFF,TGTGCCAGCACCCCGTTAGGGGGGCCGGACACCGGGGAGCTGTTTTTT
-,TRBV3-1,TRBD1,TRBJ2-7,CASSQMTGNEQYF,TGTGCCAGCAGCCAGATGACAGGGAACGAGCAGTACTTC
few,TRBV10-1,TRBD1,TRBJ1-1,CASSENPQGVETEAFF,TGCGCCAGCAGTGAGAACCCACAGGGGGTAGAAACTGAAGCTTTCTTT
-,TRBV6-6,-,TRBJ1-5,CASSDPVGQTDQPQHF,TGTGCCAGCAGTGACCCTGTGGGGCAGACTGATCAGCCCCAGCATTTT
many,TRBV7-9,-,TRBJ2-7,CASSRDRGEQYF,TGTGCCAGCAGCAGGGACCGTGGCGAGCAGTACTTC
few,TRBV6-4,TRBD1,TRBJ1-2,CASRATYRGSGGYTF,TGTGCCAGCAGGGCCACTTACAGGGGGAGTGGCGGCTACACCTTC
few,TRBV6-2/TRBV6-3,-,TRBJ2-5,CASSRSGLSQETQYF,TGTGCCAGCAGTCGATCCGGACTATCTCAAGAGACCCAGTACTTC